The 28 T cell receptor beta chains below were found in one sample sequenced in a study of T-cell reconstitution after alpha-beta-depleted transplantation in children. Preparation of the TCRbeta library used unique molecular identifiers. TCRdb re-called the PCR reads through MiXCR, storing one row per CDR3 protein. The sample consists of around 70,000 distinct CDR3 sequences, approximately 11% of them appearing once. The sample consisted of PBMCs, taken before TCRalphabeta/CD19-depleted stem cell transplant. The receptor set was obtained from a boy between 10 and 17 years old with acute myeloid leukemia, due to receive a stem cell transplant.

This clonotype was counted once. The chain recombines TRBV7-3 with TRBJ2-7, with TRBD1 identical over 8 bases. Germline CDR1 SGHTA, CDR2 FQGTGA. This CDR3 is built from 16 residues. Trimming cost V 2 bases and J 5 bases; bases outside gene matches: 11. CDR3 in amino acids: CASSLVGGQGSHEQYF. CDR3 sequence (DNA): TGTGCCAGCAGCTTAGTTGGTGGACAGGGTTCCCACGAGCAGTACTTC.

Ten or more counts support this clonotype. This chain connects TRBV7-2 to TRBJ2-2; D remains ambiguous. V shed 5 bases and J shed 0 bases, with 13 bases lying between them. The length of the CDR3 is 16 residues. Looked up from germline, CDR1 is SGHTA and CDR2 is FQGNSA. CDR3 sequence reads: CASSQAVLSNTGELFF. The CDR3 DNA reads TGTGCCAGCAGCCAGGCGGTGCTTTCGAACACCGGGGAGCTGTTTTTT.

This clonotype was picked up many times. The chain couples TRBV7-2 to TRBJ2-2, with 9 bases aligning to TRBD2. The V segment lost 0 bases and the J segment 5 bases; nucleotides outside the gene matches: 13. CDR3 length equals 19 residues. Germline V gives CDR1 SGHTA, CDR2 FQGNSA. The CDR3 DNA is TGTGCCAGCAGCTTAGCAGTCGGTAGCGGGGGCCTATGGACCGGGGAGCTGTTTTTT. Translating gives CASSLAVGSGGLWTGELFF.

This clonotype rates as medium-sized. The rearrangement uses TRBV20-1 and TRBJ2-5, with 10 bases fitting TRBD2. Per the germline V gene, CDR1 is DFQATT and CDR2 is SNEGSKA (reference sequence). The CDR3 runs to 14 residues. The junction had 5 bases not matched to a gene; V was cut back by 1 base and J by 6 bases. CDR3 residues: CSARGSGGAQTQYF. CDR3 DNA sequence: TGCAGTGCTAGAGGAAGCGGGGGGGCCCAGACCCAGTACTTC.

The chain links TRBV19 to TRBJ2-1, with unresolved D. V was shortened by 9 bases and J by 0 bases, with 12 bases between the two germline ends. Germline V gene data show CDR1 as LNHDA and CDR2 as SQIVND (reference sequence). This CDR3 region has 14 residues. For the CDR3, the DNA is TGTGCCAGCCAGTTGGAGTTCTCCTACAATGAGCAGTTCTTC. Its protein is CASQLEFSYNEQFF.

There are many counts of this clonotype. This chain joins TRBV12-3 or TRBV12-4 and TRBJ2-3; D is perhaps TRBD2 (6 bases). This CDR3 is built from 17 residues. Trimming removed 0 bases at V and 1 base at J, with 14 bases between. For the CDR3, the DNA is TGTGCCAGCAGTTTAGCGCCTCTAGCGTTACGCACAGATACGCAGTATTTT. It encodes CASSLAPLALRTDTQYF.

The chain links TRBV7-2 to TRBJ1-1; tentatively, D is TRBD1 (6 bases). V was pared by 6 bases and J by 7 bases, with 9 bases between. Per germline, CDR1 SGHTA and CDR2 FQGNSA. The CDR3 is made up of 11 amino acids. Here the CDR3 DNA reads TGTGCCAGCAGGGTAGGGGGTGAAGCTTTCTTT. Amino acids: CASRVGGEAFF.

This clonotype was seen ten or more times. V is TRBV12-3 or TRBV12-4 and J is TRBJ2-2; D remains unclear. CDR3 length: 15 amino acids. Deletions cut 2 bases from V and 5 bases from J, with 12 bases between. CDR3 in amino acids: CASSLKAGPTGELFF. In DNA, the CDR3 is TGTGCCAGCAGTTTAAAGGCTGGCCCAACCGGGGAGCTGTTTTTT.

A remark on this clonotype: A much larger clone lies one base from this, so it may be a read error. This rearrangement joins TRBV7-7 to TRBJ2-3; 10 bases match TRBD1. J gave up 3 bases and V 5 bases, and 11 bases lay outside the gene matches. This CDR3 is built from 17 residues. Germline V gene lookup returns CDR1 SSHAT and CDR2 FNYEAQ (reference sequence). The CDR3: CASSPTGTGDATDTQYF. The CDR3 bases are TGTGCCAGCAGCCCAACCGGGACAGGGGATGCAACAGATACGCAGTATTTT.

This clonotype was seen many times. V and J are TRBV28 and TRBJ2-7; D might be TRBD2 (5 bases). Trimming stripped 6 bases from V and 1 base from J, with 10 bases between. Per germline, CDR1 MDHEN and CDR2 SYDVKM. The CDR3 covers 13 residues. The CDR3 loop is CASSPRVSYEQYV. CDR3 nucleotides: TGTGCCAGCAGCCCGAGGGTTTCCTACGAGCAGTACGTC.

This clonotype came up a few times. The chain combines TRBV29-1 with TRBJ1-1, with 10 bases fitting TRBD1. The length of the CDR3 is 18 residues. V gave up 6 bases and J gave up 1 base; unmatched junction bases: 17. Per the germline V gene, CDR1 is SQVTM and CDR2 is ANQGSEA. The CDR3 sequence: CSVPPAGQGREWNTEAFF. The CDR3 DNA sequence: TGCAGCGTCCCTCCGGCGGGACAGGGGAGAGAGTGGAACACTGAAGCTTTCTTT.

The chain is built from TRBV19 and TRBJ1-2; TRBD1 aligns across 8 bases. V shed 3 bases and J 7 bases; nucleotides not matched to a gene: 10. CDR1 is LNHDA and CDR2 is SQIVND in the germline V gene (reference sequence). The CDR3 loop spans 15 amino acids. The DNA for the CDR3 is TGTGCCAGTAGTATTTCCCGGGACAGGCGAAGTGGCTACACCTTC. This encodes CASSISRDRRSGYTF. The whole variable domain, filled in from reference TRBV19 and TRBJ1-2, reads DGGITQSPKYLFRKEGQNVTLSCEQNLNHDAMYWYRQDPGQGLRLIYYSQIVNDFQKGDIAEGYSVSREKKESFPLTVTSAQKNPTAFYLCASSISRDRRSGYTFGSGTRLTVV.

Of note for this clonotype: This may be a read error, as it is one base from a much larger clone. The chain is built from TRBV18 and TRBJ2-5; no reliable D call. The CDR3 loop spans 14 amino acids. CDR1 KGHSH and CDR2 LQKENI come from the germline V gene. CDR3 residues: CASSPKELQETQCF. The CDR3 DNA sequence: TGTGCCAGCTCACCAAAGGAGCTGCAAGAGACCCAGTGCTTC.

This clonotype has a count of ten or more. This chain links TRBV10-3 with TRBJ2-7; D is possibly TRBD2 (6 bases). Trimming took off 0 bases at V and 3 bases at J, with 9 bases between the two ends. CDR3 length equals 14 residues. Germline loops: CDR1 ENHRY, CDR2 SYGVKD. DNA of the CDR3: TGTGCCATCAGTGAGTCGGGGGGAGGCTACGAGCAGTACTTC. The encoded protein is CAISESGGGYEQYF.

The table lists this clonotype with many counts. The gene calls are TRBV30 and TRBJ1-1, with TRBD1 as a possible D gene (5 bases). V gave up 6 bases and J gave up 2 bases, with 16 bases separating them. CDR1 is GTSNPN and CDR2 is SVGIG in the germline V gene (reference sequence). The CDR3 is made up of 14 amino acids. The CDR3 region is CACSGGVANTEAFF. The CDR3 DNA follows: TGTGCCTGCTCCGGGGGGGTTGCAAACACTGAAGCTTTCTTT.

This clonotype was detected ten times or more. At one of its ends the junction is not consistent with the germline gene, which may arise from a read error. V and J are TRBV7-2 and TRBJ2-5, with D possibly matching TRBD2 (6 bases). Germline V lookup: CDR1 SGHTA, CDR2 FQGNSA. CDR3 length: 15 residues. The CDR3 loop reads CASSLALGVSETQYF. The CDR3 DNA reads TGTGCCAGCAGCCTAGCGCTTGGGGTTTCAGAGACCCAGTACTTC. Using reference TRBV7-2 and TRBJ2-5 for the parts outside the CDR3, the full variable domain is GAGVSQSPSNKVTEKGKDVELRCDPISGHTALYWYRQSLGQGLEFLIYFQGNSAPDKSGLPSDRFSAERTGGSVSTLTIQRTQQEDSAVYLCASSLALGVSETQYFGPGTRLLVL.

This clonotype has ten or more counts. This CDR3 is CSAKTGARDGYTF. The CDR3 DNA follows: TGCAGTGCAAAGACAGGGGCCCGCGATGGCTACACCTTC. The chain links TRBV20-1 to TRBJ1-2; TRBD1 matches 8 bases. The junction had 9 bases not matched to a gene; V was cut back by 6 bases and J by 6 bases. The CDR3 covers 13 residues. Germline V gene data show CDR1 as DFQATT and CDR2 as SNEGSKA (reference sequence).

This clonotype was observed at least ten times. This chain uses TRBV9 with TRBJ2-1, with 7 bases lining up with TRBD2. CDR1 is SGDLS and CDR2 is YYNGEE in the germline V gene. V shed 2 bases and J 0 bases; nucleotides not matched to a gene: 8. The CDR3 runs 17 residues. The CDR3 loop is CASSVGGGASSYNEQFF. The CDR3 nucleotides are TGTGCCAGCAGCGTGGGCGGGGGAGCGAGCTCCTACAATGAGCAGTTCTTC.

This clonotype was detected only a few times. The rearrangement uses TRBV30 and TRBJ1-1, with a weak D call TRBD1 (5 bases). Germline values: CDR1 GTSNPN, CDR2 SVGIG (reference sequence). V lost 3 bases and J 5 bases, leaving 10 bases between the germline ends. The CDR3 extends over 12 amino acids. Here the CDR3 DNA reads TGTGCCTGGAGCCCAGGGAAGACTGAAGCTTTCTTT. Translating it yields CAWSPGKTEAFF.

There are many counts of this clonotype. V and J are TRBV12-3 or TRBV12-4 and TRBJ1-2; D is undetermined. V was cut by 3 bases and J by 5 bases, with 16 bases left in between. The CDR3 has 15 residues. This CDR3 is CASSLRGGDVYGYTF. In nucleotides, the CDR3 is TGTGCCAGCAGTTTGCGCGGTGGGGATGTATATGGCTACACCTTC.

This clonotype was counted many times. V usage is TRBV12-3 or TRBV12-4 and J usage is TRBJ1-2, with TRBD1 matching 9 bases. The ends lost 5 bases at V and 2 bases at J; junction bases unmatched: 3. The CDR3 is made up of 14 amino acids. The CDR3 spells CASSAGTGNYGYTF. The CDR3 region has the DNA TGTGCCAGCAGTGCCGGGACAGGGAACTATGGCTACACCTTC.

This clonotype has a count of ten or more. This rearrangement joins TRBV7-9 to TRBJ2-1; 9 positions match TRBD2. In germline, CDR1 is SEHNR, CDR2 FQNEAQ (reference sequence). This CDR3 spans 15 amino acids. V lost 5 bases, J lost 9 bases, and 11 bases stayed unmatched. The CDR3 sequence is CASSRNSGSLVEQFF. The CDR3 DNA reads as TGTGCCAGCAGCAGGAATAGCGGGAGTCTTGTTGAGCAGTTCTTC. The full variable domain, rest sourced from reference TRBV7-9 and TRBJ2-1, is DTGVSQNPRHKITKRGQNVTFRCDPISEHNRLYWYRQTLGQGPEFLTYFQNEAQLEKSRLLSDRFSAERPKGSFSTLEIQRTEQGDSAMYLCASSRNSGSLVEQFFGPGTRLTVL.

In its sample, this clonotype was seen many times. The CDR3 DNA follows: TGCAGCGTTGATCCCGGACAAGAGACCCAGTACTTC. Protein: CSVDPGQETQYF. This chain joins TRBV29-1 and TRBJ2-5; D is unresolved. Germline values: CDR1 SQVTM, CDR2 ANQGSEA. The V end was cut by 3 bases, the J end by 2 bases, with 7 bases between. CDR3 size: 12 residues.

This clonotype has ten or more counts. The CDR3 loop is CASRPPWDRGTNTGELFF. DNA for the CDR3: TGTGCCAGCAGACCTCCATGGGACAGGGGCACTAACACCGGGGAGCTGTTTTTT. V gene TRBV11-1 combines with J gene TRBJ2-2; 10 bases are a match to TRBD1. The CDR3 has 18 amino acids. The germline V gene encodes CDR1 SGHAT and CDR2 FQDESV (reference sequence). The V gene end was trimmed by 6 bases and the J gene end by 2 bases; junction bases not matched to a gene: 12.

This clonotype was counted at least ten times. CDR3 sequence reads: CASSLDRLAGSNEQFF. DNA of the CDR3: TGTGCCAGCAGTTTAGACAGACTAGCGGGGAGTAATGAGCAGTTCTTC. The chain combines TRBV12-3 or TRBV12-4 with TRBJ2-1; 11 bases fit TRBD2. J was trimmed by 7 bases and V by 1 base; bases with no gene match: 6. This CDR3 contains 16 residues.

This clonotype has ten or more counts. V is TRBV5-1 and J is TRBJ2-5; D assignment may be TRBD1 or TRBD2 (5 bases each). The V end lost 0 bases, the J end lost 5 bases, and 14 bases lay between the germline ends. The CDR3 sequence is 15 residues long. Germline V CDR1 and CDR2: SGHRS, YFSETQ. CDR3 sequence reads: CASSLAVGERETQYF. CDR3 bases: TGCGCCAGCAGCTTGGCCGTGGGGGAACGGGAGACCCAGTACTTC.

This clonotype was observed many times. The J gene is TRBJ1-5, the V gene TRBV12-3 or TRBV12-4; D unresolved. There are 15 residues in the CDR3. V lost 1 base and J 6 bases, leaving 13 bases between the germline ends. Here the CDR3 DNA reads TGTGCCAGCAGTTTAGAGGGCTGGGCGAGTCAGCCCCAGCATTTT. Protein: CASSLEGWASQPQHF.

This clonotype was observed at least ten times. The gene calls are TRBV7-9 and TRBJ2-7; 10 bases match TRBD2. The germline gives CDR1 SEHNR, CDR2 FQNEAQ (reference sequence). This CDR3 has 16 residues. V lost 1 base and J lost 2; bases outside the gene matches: 5. The CDR3 DNA is TGTGCCAGCAGCTTAGTTGCTAGCGGGAGAGCCTACGAGCAGTACTTC. Protein: CASSLVASGRAYEQYF.